These T cell receptor beta chains were read from a single sample in a study of CD8 T cells in ankylosing spondylitis. A single record per CDR3 protein comes from TCRdb applying MiXCR to the 5' RACE reads. This sample has around 180,000 distinct CDR3 sequences, with 10% to 15% found just once. What was sequenced was blood, either unsorted or a sorted T cell fraction (not recorded which). All receptors come from a female donor with ankylosing spondylitis or in good health (not recorded which). Both conserved end residues are part of each CDR3. D genes are given only for firm matches. Clone size is given for some rows only: seen once, a few or many times, or a class if the clone is expanded.

v_gene: TRBV5-1; d_gene: TRBD1; abundance: .; j_gene: TRBJ1-2; CDR3nt: TGCGCCAGCAGCCTCAGGACAGGGGAGTTCAACTATGGCTACACCTTC; CDR3aa: CASSLRTGEFNYGYTF
v_gene: TRBV7-3; d_gene: TRBD2; abundance: many; j_gene: TRBJ2-5; CDR3nt: TGTGCCAGCAGCTTAGGGAGCGGGAGTCTCCAAGAGACCCAGTACTTC; CDR3aa: CASSLGSGSLQETQYF
v_gene: TRBV6-4; d_gene: .; abundance: many; j_gene: TRBJ2-1; CDR3nt: TGTGCCAGCAGTTCCGGGGAGATCGATGAGCAGTTCTTC; CDR3aa: CASSSGEIDEQFF
v_gene: TRBV20-1; d_gene: TRBD2; abundance: .; j_gene: TRBJ2-5; CDR3nt: TGCAGTGCTCTCCCCCTGGCGGGAGCTCAAGAGACCCAGTACTTC; CDR3aa: CSALPLAGAQETQYF
v_gene: TRBV7-9; d_gene: TRBD2; abundance: .; j_gene: TRBJ2-3; CDR3nt: TGTGCCAGCAGCTTAGGGGTAGCGGGAGTGAAAGATACGCAGTATTTT; CDR3aa: CASSLGVAGVKDTQYF
v_gene: TRBV10-3; d_gene: .; abundance: many; j_gene: TRBJ2-2; CDR3nt: TGTGCCATCAGTAGGACGGCGAACACCGGGGAGCTGTTTTTT; CDR3aa: CAISRTANTGELFF
v_gene: TRBV9; d_gene: .; abundance: many; j_gene: TRBJ1-2; CDR3nt: TGTGCCAGCAGCGCTCAGACAGGCTACACCTTC; CDR3aa: CASSAQTGYTF
v_gene: TRBV4-1; d_gene: .; abundance: many; j_gene: TRBJ2-3; CDR3nt: TGCGCCAGCAGCCAAGATGGGGGCAGATTAACAGATACGCAGTATTTT; CDR3aa: CASSQDGGRLTDTQYF
v_gene: TRBV7-9; d_gene: .; abundance: many; j_gene: TRBJ2-7; CDR3nt: TGTGCCAGCAGCTTAGGCCAGGTCCCGAAGCAGTACTTC; CDR3aa: CASSLGQVPKQYF
v_gene: TRBV10-3; d_gene: .; abundance: .; j_gene: TRBJ2-7; CDR3nt: TGTGCCATCAGTGAAGGCGGTAACTTTCTCGGGCGGCAGTACTTC; CDR3aa: CAISEGGNFLGRQYF
v_gene: TRBV20-1; d_gene: .; abundance: few; j_gene: TRBJ2-5; CDR3nt: TGCAGTGCTAGTCCGGACTTGGAAGAGACCCAGTACTTC; CDR3aa: CSASPDLEETQYF
v_gene: TRBV15; d_gene: .; abundance: many; j_gene: TRBJ2-2; CDR3nt: TGTGCCACTCTAGGAGCAGGGTTTTCGGACGGGGAGCTGTTTTTT; CDR3aa: CATLGAGFSDGELFF
v_gene: TRBV7-6; d_gene: .; abundance: .; j_gene: TRBJ2-2; CDR3nt: TGTGCCAGCAGGGACAGCCCCACCGGGGAGCTGTTTTTT; CDR3aa: CASRDSPTGELFF
v_gene: TRBV20-1; d_gene: TRBD2; abundance: .; j_gene: TRBJ2-3; CDR3nt: TGCAGTGCCATCCGCGGACTAGCCAACACAGATACGCAGTATTTT; CDR3aa: CSAIRGLANTDTQYF
v_gene: TRBV27; d_gene: .; abundance: .; j_gene: TRBJ2-3; CDR3nt: TGTGCCAGCAGTCCCGAGATATACACAGATACGCAGTATTTT; CDR3aa: CASSPEIYTDTQYF
v_gene: TRBV9; d_gene: TRBD1; abundance: many; j_gene: TRBJ2-6; CDR3nt: TGTGCCAGCAGCTCCGCCGGGACAGGGGGCTTTGGGGCCAACGTCCTGACTTTC; CDR3aa: CASSSAGTGGFGANVLTF
v_gene: TRBV10-3; d_gene: TRBD1; abundance: many; j_gene: TRBJ1-5; CDR3nt: TGTGCCATCAGCTCGTCCGGGACAGGCACCCAGCCCCAGCATTTT; CDR3aa: CAISSSGTGTQPQHF
v_gene: TRBV12-3/TRBV12-4; d_gene: TRBD1; abundance: .; j_gene: TRBJ1-5; CDR3nt: TGTGCCAGCAGTCCCGGGACAGGGATTTACGGCAATCAGCCCCAGCATTTT; CDR3aa: CASSPGTGIYGNQPQHF
v_gene: TRBV20-1; d_gene: .; abundance: many; j_gene: TRBJ1-2; CDR3nt: TGCAGTGCTAATGACCAAAGGGGCTACACCTTC; CDR3aa: CSANDQRGYTF
v_gene: TRBV12-3/TRBV12-4; d_gene: .; abundance: .; j_gene: TRBJ1-2; CDR3nt: TGTGCCAGCAGCCCAGGGCTAGCTAACTATGGCTACACCTTC; CDR3aa: CASSPGLANYGYTF
v_gene: TRBV18; d_gene: .; abundance: many; j_gene: TRBJ2-1; CDR3nt: TGTGCCAGCTCTTCTGATAGGGTTCAATACAATGAGCAGTTCTTC; CDR3aa: CASSSDRVQYNEQFF
v_gene: TRBV12-3/TRBV12-4; d_gene: .; abundance: few; j_gene: TRBJ2-6; CDR3nt: TGTGCCAGCAGTCCTACAGCCCCTGGGGCCAACGTCCTGACTTTC; CDR3aa: CASSPTAPGANVLTF
v_gene: TRBV11-2; d_gene: TRBD1; abundance: many; j_gene: TRBJ2-5; CDR3nt: TGTGCCAGCAGCGCATGGCCTCCGGGACAGGGTAGAGAGACCCAGTACTTC; CDR3aa: CASSAWPPGQGRETQYF
v_gene: TRBV20-1; d_gene: .; abundance: many; j_gene: TRBJ2-7; CDR3nt: TGCAGTGCTCGTTGGCAAGGGACTGGACTTTCCTACGAGCAGTACTTC; CDR3aa: CSARWQGTGLSYEQYF
v_gene: TRBV20-1; d_gene: .; abundance: many; j_gene: TRBJ1-1; CDR3nt: TGCAGTGCTAGACAAGGGCCTTTAGTCCATGAAGCTTTCTTT; CDR3aa: CSARQGPLVHEAFF
v_gene: TRBV9; d_gene: TRBD2; abundance: few; j_gene: TRBJ2-7; CDR3nt: TGTGCCAGCAGCGTAGGGCCCGGGCGGGAGGGCGTCTACGAGCAGTACTTC; CDR3aa: CASSVGPGREGVYEQYF
v_gene: TRBV7-6; d_gene: .; abundance: many; j_gene: TRBJ1-1; CDR3nt: TGTGCCAGCAGCCCGGGGGCCAGCGTGAGCACTGAAGCTTTCTTT; CDR3aa: CASSPGASVSTEAFF
v_gene: TRBV7-8; d_gene: .; abundance: .; j_gene: TRBJ2-1; CDR3nt: TGTGCCAGCAGCATCGGGACTCCTCTATACAATGAGCAGTTCTTC; CDR3aa: CASSIGTPLYNEQFF
v_gene: TRBV20-1; d_gene: .; abundance: many; j_gene: TRBJ2-3; CDR3nt: TGCAGTGCTAGACAAGGGCCCCATACGCAGTATTTT; CDR3aa: CSARQGPHTQYF
v_gene: TRBV7-2; d_gene: TRBD2; abundance: many; j_gene: TRBJ2-3; CDR3nt: TGTGCCAGCAGCTTAGGGTTAGCGGGAGTAGGCACAGATACGCAGTATTTT; CDR3aa: CASSLGLAGVGTDTQYF
v_gene: TRBV20-1; d_gene: TRBD1; abundance: many; j_gene: TRBJ1-6; CDR3nt: TGCAGTGCAATGGGGACAGCTAATTCACCCCTCCACTTT; CDR3aa: CSAMGTANSPLHF
v_gene: TRBV6-2/TRBV6-3; d_gene: .; abundance: many; j_gene: TRBJ1-6; CDR3nt: TGTGCCAGCAGTTACTCTTTACGCGGATACAATAATTCACCCCTCCACTTT; CDR3aa: CASSYSLRGYNNSPLHF
v_gene: TRBV7-6; d_gene: .; abundance: .; j_gene: TRBJ2-7; CDR3nt: TGTGCCAGCAGCTTAGCGGGGGGCGAGCAGTACTTC; CDR3aa: CASSLAGGEQYF
v_gene: TRBV7-3; d_gene: TRBD2; abundance: many; j_gene: TRBJ2-5; CDR3nt: TGTGCCAGCGCAGAGCAGGGAGGGCGCGAGACCCAGTACTTC; CDR3aa: CASAEQGGRETQYF
v_gene: TRBV6-5; d_gene: TRBD1; abundance: many; j_gene: TRBJ1-2; CDR3nt: TGTGCCAGCAGTTTACTTGACAGGGCGGACTATGGCTACACCTTC; CDR3aa: CASSLLDRADYGYTF
v_gene: TRBV7-2; d_gene: .; abundance: few; j_gene: TRBJ2-5; CDR3nt: TGTGCCAGCAGCTTTAGCCAGGGGGGAGAGACCCAGTACTTC; CDR3aa: CASSFSQGGETQYF
v_gene: TRBV30; d_gene: .; abundance: few; j_gene: TRBJ1-3; CDR3nt: TGTGCCTGGAGTTCGTATAGCGCTAACACCATATATTTT; CDR3aa: CAWSSYSANTIYF
v_gene: TRBV20-1; d_gene: .; abundance: few; j_gene: TRBJ1-1; CDR3nt: TGCAGTGCTTCCCCGGACGAGGCGGTAGTCGGGGCTTTCTTT; CDR3aa: CSASPDEAVVGAFF